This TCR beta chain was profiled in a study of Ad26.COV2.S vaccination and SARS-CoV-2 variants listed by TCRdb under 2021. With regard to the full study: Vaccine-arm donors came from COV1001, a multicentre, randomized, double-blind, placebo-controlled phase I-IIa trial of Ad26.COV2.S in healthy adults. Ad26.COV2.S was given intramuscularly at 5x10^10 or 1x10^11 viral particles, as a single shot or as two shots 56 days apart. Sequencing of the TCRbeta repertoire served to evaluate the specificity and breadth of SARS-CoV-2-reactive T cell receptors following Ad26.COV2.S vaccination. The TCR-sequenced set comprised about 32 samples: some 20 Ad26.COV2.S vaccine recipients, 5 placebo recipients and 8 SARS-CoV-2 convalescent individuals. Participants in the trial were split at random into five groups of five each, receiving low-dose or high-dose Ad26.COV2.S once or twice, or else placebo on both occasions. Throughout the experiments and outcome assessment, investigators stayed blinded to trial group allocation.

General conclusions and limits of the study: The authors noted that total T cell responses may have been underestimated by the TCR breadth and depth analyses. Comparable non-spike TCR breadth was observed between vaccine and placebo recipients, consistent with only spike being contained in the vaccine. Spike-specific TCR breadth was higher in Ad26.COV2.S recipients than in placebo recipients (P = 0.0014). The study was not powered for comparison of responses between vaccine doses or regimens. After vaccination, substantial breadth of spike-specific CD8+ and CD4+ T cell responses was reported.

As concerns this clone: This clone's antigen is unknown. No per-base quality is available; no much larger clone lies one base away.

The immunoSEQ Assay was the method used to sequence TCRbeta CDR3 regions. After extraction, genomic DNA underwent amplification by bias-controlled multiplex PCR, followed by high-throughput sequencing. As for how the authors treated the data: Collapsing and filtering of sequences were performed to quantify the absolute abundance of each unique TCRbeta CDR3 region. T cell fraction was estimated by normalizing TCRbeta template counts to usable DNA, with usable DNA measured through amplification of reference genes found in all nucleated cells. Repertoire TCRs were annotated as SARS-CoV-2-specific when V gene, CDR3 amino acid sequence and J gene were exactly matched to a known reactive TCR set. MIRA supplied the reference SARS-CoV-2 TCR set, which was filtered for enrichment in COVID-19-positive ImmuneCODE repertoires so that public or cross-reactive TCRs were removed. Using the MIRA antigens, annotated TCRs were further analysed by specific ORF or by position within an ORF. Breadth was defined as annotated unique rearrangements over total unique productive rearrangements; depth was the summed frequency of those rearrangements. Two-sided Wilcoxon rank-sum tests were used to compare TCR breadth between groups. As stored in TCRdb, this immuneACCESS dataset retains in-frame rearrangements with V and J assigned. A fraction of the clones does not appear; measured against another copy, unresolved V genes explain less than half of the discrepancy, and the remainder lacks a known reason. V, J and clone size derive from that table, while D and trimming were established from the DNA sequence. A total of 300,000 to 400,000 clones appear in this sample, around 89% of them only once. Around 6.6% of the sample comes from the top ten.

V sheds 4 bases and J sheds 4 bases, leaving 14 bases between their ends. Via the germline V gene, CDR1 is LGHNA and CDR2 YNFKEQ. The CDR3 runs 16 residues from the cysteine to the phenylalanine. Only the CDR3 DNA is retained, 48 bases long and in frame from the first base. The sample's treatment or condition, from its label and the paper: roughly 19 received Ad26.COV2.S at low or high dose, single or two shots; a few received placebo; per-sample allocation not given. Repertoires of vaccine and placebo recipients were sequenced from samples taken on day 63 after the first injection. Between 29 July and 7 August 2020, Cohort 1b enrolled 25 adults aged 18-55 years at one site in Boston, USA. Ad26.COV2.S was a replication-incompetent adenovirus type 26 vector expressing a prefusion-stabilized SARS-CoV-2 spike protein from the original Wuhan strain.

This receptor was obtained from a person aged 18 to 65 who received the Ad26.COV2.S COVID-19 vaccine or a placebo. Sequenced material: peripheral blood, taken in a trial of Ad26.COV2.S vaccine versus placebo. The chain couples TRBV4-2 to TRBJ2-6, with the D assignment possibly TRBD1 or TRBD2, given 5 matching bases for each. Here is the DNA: TGTGCCAGCAGCCGAAGTGGGGGTGCAGGGGCCAACGTCCTGACTTTC. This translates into CASSRSGGAGANVLTF.